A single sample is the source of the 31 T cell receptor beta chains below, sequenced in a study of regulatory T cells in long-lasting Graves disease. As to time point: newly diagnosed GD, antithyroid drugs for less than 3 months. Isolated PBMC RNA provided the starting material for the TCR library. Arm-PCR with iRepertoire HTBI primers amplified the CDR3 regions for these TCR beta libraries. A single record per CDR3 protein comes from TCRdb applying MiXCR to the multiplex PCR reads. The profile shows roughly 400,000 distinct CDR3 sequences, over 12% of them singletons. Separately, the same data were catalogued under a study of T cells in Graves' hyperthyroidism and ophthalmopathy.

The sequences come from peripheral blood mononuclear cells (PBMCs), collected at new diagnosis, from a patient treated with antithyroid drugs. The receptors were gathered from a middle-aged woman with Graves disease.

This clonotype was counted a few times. CDR3 nucleotides: TGTGCCAGCAGCCAAGATATGAGGACATCCCGCTACAATGAGCAGTTCTTC. Translated, it gives CASSQDMRTSRYNEQFF. The rearrangement links TRBV4-2 to TRBJ2-1, with D maybe TRBD1 (5 bases). This CDR3 has 17 residues. Per germline, CDR1 LGHNA and CDR2 YNFKEQ. Trimming shortened V by 0 bases and J by 3 bases, and 15 bases separated the two germline ends.

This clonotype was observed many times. The CDR3 here is CASSPDRSPYEQYF. The CDR3 DNA reads as TGTGCCAGCAGTCCGGACAGGTCTCCCTACGAGCAGTACTTC. The V and J genes are TRBV28 and TRBJ2-7, with TRBD1 matching over 7 bases. The CDR3 length is 14 residues. V gave up 5 bases and J gave up 2 bases; unmatched junction bases: 6. The germline CDR1 and CDR2 sequences are MDHEN and SYDVKM.

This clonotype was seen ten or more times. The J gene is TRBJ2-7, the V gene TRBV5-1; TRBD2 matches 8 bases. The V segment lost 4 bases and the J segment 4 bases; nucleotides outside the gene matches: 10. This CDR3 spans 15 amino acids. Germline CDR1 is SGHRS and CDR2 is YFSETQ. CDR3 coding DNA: TGCGCCAGCAGCCCCATAAATCCGGGAGGGTACGAGCAGTACTTC. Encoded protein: CASSPINPGGYEQYF.

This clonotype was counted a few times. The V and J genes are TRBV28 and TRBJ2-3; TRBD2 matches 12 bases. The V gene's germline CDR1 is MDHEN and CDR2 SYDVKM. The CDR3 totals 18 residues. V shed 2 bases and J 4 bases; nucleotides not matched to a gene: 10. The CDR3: CASSLPRLAGGYADTQYF. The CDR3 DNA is TGTGCCAGCAGTTTACCAAGGCTAGCGGGAGGGTATGCAGATACGCAGTATTTT.

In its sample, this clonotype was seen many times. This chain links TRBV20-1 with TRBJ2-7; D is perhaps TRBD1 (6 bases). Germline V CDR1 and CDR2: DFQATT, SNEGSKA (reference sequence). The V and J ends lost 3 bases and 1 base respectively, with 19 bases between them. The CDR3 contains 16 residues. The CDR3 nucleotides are TGCAGTGCTAGGGCCGGGCAGTCCAGGGGATCCTACGAGCAGTACTTC. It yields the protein CSARAGQSRGSYEQYF.

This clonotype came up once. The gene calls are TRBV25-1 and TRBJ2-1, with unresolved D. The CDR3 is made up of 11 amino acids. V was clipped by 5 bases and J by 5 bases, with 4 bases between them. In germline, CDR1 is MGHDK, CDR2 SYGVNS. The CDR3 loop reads CASSPHNEQFF. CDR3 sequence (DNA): TGTGCCAGCAGTCCCCACAATGAGCAGTTCTTC.

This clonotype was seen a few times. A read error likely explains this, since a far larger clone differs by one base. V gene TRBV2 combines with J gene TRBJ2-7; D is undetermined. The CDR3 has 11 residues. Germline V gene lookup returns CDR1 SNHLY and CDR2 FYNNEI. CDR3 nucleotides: TGTGCCATCAGTACTCCCTACGAGCAGTACTTC. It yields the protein CAISTPYEQYF.

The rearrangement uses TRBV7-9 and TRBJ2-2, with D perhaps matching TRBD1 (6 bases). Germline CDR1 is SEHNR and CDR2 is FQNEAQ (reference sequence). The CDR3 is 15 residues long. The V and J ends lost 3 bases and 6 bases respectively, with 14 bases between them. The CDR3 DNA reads TGTGCCAGCAGCTTGGTCCTTCCAGGGGCCGGGGAGCTGTTTTTT. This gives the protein CASSLVLPGAGELFF. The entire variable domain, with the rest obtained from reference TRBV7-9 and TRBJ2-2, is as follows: DTGVSQNPRHKITKRGQNVTFRCDPISEHNRLYWYRQTLGQGPEFLTYFQNEAQLEKSRLLSDRFSAERPKGSFSTLEIQRTEQGDSAMYLCASSLVLPGAGELFFGEGSRLTVL.

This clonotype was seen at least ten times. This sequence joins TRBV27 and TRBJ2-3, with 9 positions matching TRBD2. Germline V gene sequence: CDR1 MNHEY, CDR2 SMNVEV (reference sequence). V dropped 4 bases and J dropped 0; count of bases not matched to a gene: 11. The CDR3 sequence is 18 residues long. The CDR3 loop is CASSSIAGVRWSTDTQYF. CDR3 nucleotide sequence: TGTGCCAGCAGTTCAATAGCGGGAGTAAGATGGAGCACAGATACGCAGTATTTT.

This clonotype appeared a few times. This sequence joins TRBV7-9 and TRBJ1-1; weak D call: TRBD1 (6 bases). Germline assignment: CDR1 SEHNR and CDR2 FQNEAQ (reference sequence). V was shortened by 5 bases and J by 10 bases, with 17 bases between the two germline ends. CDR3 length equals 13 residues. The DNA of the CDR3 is TGTGCCAGCAGCCCACACAGGGATGCTGGAGCTTTCTTT. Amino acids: CASSPHRDAGAFF.

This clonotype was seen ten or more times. CDR3 protein: CASSPAPRLDTQYF. CDR3 in DNA: TGTGCCAGCAGTCCTGCGCCCCGACTAGATACGCAGTATTTT. This rearrangement joins TRBV12-3 or TRBV12-4 to TRBJ2-3; D is unresolved. The V and J ends lost 5 bases and 5 bases respectively, with 14 bases between them. This CDR3 comprises 14 residues.

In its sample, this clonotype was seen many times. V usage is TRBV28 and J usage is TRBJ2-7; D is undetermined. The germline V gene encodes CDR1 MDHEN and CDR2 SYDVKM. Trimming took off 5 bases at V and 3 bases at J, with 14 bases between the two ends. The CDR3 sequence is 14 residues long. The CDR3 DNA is TGTGCCAGCAGTCCCGTGGGTAAGGTCTACGAGCAGTACTTC. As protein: CASSPVGKVYEQYF.

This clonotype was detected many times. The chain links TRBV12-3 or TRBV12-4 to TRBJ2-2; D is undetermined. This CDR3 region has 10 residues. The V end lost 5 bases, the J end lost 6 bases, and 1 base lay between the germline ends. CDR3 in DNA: TGTGCCAGCAGTGCCGGGGAGCTGTTTTTT. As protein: CASSAGELFF.

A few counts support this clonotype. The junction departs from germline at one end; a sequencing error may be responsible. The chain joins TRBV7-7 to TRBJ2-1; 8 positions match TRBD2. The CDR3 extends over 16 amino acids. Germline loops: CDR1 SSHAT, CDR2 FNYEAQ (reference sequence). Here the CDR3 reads CASSPEREFGYNEQFF. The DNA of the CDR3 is TGTGCTAGCAGCCCGGAGCGGGAGTTCGGTTACAATGAGCAGTTCTTC.

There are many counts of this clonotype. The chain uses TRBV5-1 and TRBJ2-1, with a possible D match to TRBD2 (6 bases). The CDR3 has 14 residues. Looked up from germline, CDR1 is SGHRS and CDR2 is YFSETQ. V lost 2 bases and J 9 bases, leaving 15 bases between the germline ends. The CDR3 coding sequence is TGCGCCAGCAGCTTCGGGAGTAGCCGGGGTGAGCAGTTCTTC. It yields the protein CASSFGSSRGEQFF.

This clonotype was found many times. CDR3 in amino acids: CASNPAGPSSYEQYF. Written as DNA, the CDR3 is TGTGCCAGCAACCCAGCTGGGCCGAGCTCCTACGAGCAGTACTTC. This chain links TRBV7-2 with TRBJ2-7; D not resolved. The CDR3 runs to 15 residues. CDR1 and CDR2 (germline): SGHTA, FQGNSA. Trimming removed 7 bases at V and 0 bases at J, with 16 bases between.

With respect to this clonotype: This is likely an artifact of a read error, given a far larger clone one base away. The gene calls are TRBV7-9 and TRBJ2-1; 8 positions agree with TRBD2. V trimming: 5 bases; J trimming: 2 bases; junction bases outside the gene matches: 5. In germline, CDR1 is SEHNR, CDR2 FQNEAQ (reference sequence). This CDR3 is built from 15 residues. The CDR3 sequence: CASSREGLPYNEQFF. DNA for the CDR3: TGTGCCAGCAGCCGGGAGGGCCTCCCCTACAATGAGCAGTTCTTC.

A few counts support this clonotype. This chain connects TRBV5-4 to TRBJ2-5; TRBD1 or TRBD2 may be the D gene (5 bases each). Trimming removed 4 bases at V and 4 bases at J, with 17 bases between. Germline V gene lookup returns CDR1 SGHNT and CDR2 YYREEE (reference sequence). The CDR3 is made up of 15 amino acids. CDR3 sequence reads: CASSPRTGTRETQYF. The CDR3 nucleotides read TGTGCCAGCAGCCCTAGGACCGGGACGAGAGAGACCCAGTACTTC.

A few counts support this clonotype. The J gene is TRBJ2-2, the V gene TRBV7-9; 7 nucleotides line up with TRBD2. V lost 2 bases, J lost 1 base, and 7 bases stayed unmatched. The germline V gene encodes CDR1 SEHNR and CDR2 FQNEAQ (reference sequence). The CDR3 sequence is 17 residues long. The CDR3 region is CASSLTSGGRNTGELFF. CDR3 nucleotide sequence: TGTGCCAGCAGCTTAACCAGTGGCGGGAGGAACACCGGGGAGCTGTTTTTT. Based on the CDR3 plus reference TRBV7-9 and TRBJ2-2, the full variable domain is DTGVSQNPRHKITKRGQNVTFRCDPISEHNRLYWYRQTLGQGPEFLTYFQNEAQLEKSRLLSDRFSAERPKGSFSTLEIQRTEQGDSAMYLCASSLTSGGRNTGELFFGEGSRLTVL.

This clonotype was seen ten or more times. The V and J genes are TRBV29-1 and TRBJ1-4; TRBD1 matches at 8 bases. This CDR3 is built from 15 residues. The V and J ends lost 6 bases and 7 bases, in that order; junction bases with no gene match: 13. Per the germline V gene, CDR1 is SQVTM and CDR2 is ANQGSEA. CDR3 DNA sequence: TGCAGCGTCACACCAGCCGGACAGGGCTCTGAAAAACTGTTTTTT. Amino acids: CSVTPAGQGSEKLFF.

The CDR3 loop reads CSAKGVAKNIQYF. CDR3 nucleotides: TGCAGTGCAAAGGGAGTAGCCAAAAACATTCAGTACTTC. J is TRBJ2-4 and V is TRBV20-1, with a weak D call TRBD2 (5 bases). Deletions cut 6 bases from V and 0 bases from J, with 9 bases between. The CDR3 sequence is 13 residues long. Germline V lookup: CDR1 DFQATT, CDR2 SNEGSKA (reference sequence).

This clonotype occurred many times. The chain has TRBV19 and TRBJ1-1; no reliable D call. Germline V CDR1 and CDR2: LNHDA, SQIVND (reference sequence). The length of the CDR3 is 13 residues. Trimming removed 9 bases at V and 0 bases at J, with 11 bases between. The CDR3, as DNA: TGTGCCAGCACTGGACTCTTGAACACTGAAGCTTTCTTT. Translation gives CASTGLLNTEAFF.

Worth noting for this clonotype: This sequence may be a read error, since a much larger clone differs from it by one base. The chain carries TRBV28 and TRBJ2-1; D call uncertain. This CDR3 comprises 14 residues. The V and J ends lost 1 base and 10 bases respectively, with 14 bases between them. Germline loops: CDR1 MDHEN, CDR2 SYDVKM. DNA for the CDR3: TGTGCCAGCAGTTTATTTCGCGGCTCCTACGAGCAGTTCTTC. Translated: CASSLFRGSYEQFF.

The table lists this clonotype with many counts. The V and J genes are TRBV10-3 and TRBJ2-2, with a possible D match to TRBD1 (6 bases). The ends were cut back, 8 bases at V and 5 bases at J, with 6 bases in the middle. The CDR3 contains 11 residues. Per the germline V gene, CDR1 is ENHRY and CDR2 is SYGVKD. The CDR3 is CAIQGTGELFF. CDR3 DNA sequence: TGTGCCATCCAGGGGACCGGGGAGCTGTTTTTT.

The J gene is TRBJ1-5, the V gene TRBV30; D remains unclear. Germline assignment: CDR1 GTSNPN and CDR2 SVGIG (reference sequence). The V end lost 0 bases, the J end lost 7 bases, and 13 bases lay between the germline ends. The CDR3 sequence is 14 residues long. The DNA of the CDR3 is TGTGCCTGGAGTGTAGGTGGTTTCGGACAGCCCCAGCATTTT. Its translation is CAWSVGGFGQPQHF.

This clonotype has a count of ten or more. The DNA for the CDR3 is TGTGCCAGCAGCTTTACAGGGGGGGAAAAACTGTTTTTT. Residues: CASSFTGGEKLFF. The genes are TRBV11-2 and TRBJ1-4; TRBD1 aligns across 8 bases. CDR3 length equals 13 residues. Losses at the gene ends were 3 bases for V and 8 bases for J; bases not matched to a gene: 2. The germline CDR1 and CDR2 sequences are SGHAT and FQNNGV.

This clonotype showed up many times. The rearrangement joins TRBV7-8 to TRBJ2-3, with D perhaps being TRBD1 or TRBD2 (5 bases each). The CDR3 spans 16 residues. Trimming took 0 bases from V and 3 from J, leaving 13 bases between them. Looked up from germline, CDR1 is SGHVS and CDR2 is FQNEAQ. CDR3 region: CASSLARGAGTDTQYF. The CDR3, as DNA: TGTGCCAGCAGCTTAGCGCGAGGGGCGGGTACAGATACGCAGTATTTT.

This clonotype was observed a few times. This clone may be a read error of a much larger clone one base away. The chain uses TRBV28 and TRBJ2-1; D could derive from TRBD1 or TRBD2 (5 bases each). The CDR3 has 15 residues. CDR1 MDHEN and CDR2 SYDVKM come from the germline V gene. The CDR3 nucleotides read TGTGCCAGCAGCAGAACCGGGACGACTTACAGTGAGCAGTTCTTC. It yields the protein CASSRTGTTYSEQFF. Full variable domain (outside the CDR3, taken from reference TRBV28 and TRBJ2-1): DVKVTQSSRYLVKRTGEKVFLECVQDMDHENMFWYRQDPGLGLRLIYFSYDVKMKEKGDIPEGYSVSREKKERFSLILESASTNQTSMYLCASSRTGTTYSEQFFGPGTRLTVL.

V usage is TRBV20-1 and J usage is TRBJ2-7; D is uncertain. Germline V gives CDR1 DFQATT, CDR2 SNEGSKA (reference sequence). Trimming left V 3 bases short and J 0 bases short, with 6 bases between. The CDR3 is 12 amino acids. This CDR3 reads CSARRSSYEQYF. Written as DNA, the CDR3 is TGCAGTGCTAGGCGGAGCTCCTACGAGCAGTACTTC.

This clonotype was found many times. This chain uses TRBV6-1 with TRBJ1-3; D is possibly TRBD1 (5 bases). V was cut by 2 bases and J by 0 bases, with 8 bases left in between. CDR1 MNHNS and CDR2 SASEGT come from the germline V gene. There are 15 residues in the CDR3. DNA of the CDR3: TGTGCCAGCAGTGAACAGGGCTACTCTGGAAACACCATATATTTT. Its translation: CASSEQGYSGNTIYF.

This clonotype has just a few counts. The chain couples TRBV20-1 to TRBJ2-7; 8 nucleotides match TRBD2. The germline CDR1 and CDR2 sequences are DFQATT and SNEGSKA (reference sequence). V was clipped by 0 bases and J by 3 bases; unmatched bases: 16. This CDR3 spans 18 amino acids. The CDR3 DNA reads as TGCAGTGCTAGAGATGACCTCCCCGGGACTAGTCCGAACTACGAGCAGTACTTC. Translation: CSARDDLPGTSPNYEQYF.